This TCR beta chain comes out of a study of shared clonotypes between healthy human individuals. The study's findings and limits: Naive subsets generally had larger estimated richness than memory subsets.

To note about this clone: The antigen is unknown.

This CDR3 is 13 amino acids long. CDR1 and CDR2 from the germline V gene are SGHTA and FQGNSA. V was cut by 5 bases and J by 6 bases, with 12 bases left in between. Adults of Caucasian background living in Nashville, Tennessee made up all donors. Clones were read by immunoSEQ multiplex PCR, and TCRdb kept only the in-frame ones, dropping some. The data show over 300,000 clones, roughly 84% seen once. The sequencing input was memory CD8+ T cells sorted from blood. Subset noted: CD45RO+ cells pooled with CCR7-negative TemRA cells. The source is a man between 18 and 35 years old in good health. This sequence joins TRBV7-2 and TRBJ2-3; no firm D call. CDR3 sequence reads: CASSLPPDDTQYF. Written as DNA, the CDR3 is TGTGCCAGCAGCCTCCCACCCGATGATACGCAGTATTTT.